Presented here are 18 T cell receptor beta chains from one specimen sequenced in a study of T cells in Graves' hyperthyroidism and ophthalmopathy. RNA transcripts served as the template for amplifying TCR beta CDR3 regions. The TCR CDR3 first-round RT-PCR relied on the HTBI primer set. TCRdb called the multiplex PCR reads again in MiXCR, with one record for every CDR3 protein. Of around 560,000 distinct CDR3 sequences in the sample, around 17% were seen once. The sample taken for sequencing was blood. These receptors were collected from a woman aged 18-29 years with Graves' hyperthyroidism.

There are many counts of this clonotype. The V gene is TRBV5-1, the J gene TRBJ2-1; a possible D gene is TRBD2 (5 bases). Deletions cut 5 bases from V and 0 bases from J, with 15 bases between. Germline V gives CDR1 SGHRS, CDR2 YFSETQ. This CDR3 region has 16 residues. CDR3 in amino acids: CASRPAPGYSYNEQFF. CDR3 in DNA: TGCGCCAGCAGACCCGCCCCGGGGTACTCCTACAATGAGCAGTTCTTC.

This clonotype was seen once. The CDR3 DNA reads as TGTGCCAGCAGTCCCGGACTTCATAATGAGCAGTTCTTC. The encoded protein is CASSPGLHNEQFF. The rearrangement links TRBV7-7 to TRBJ2-1, with D perhaps matching TRBD2 (5 bases). V was trimmed by 6 bases and J by 7 bases, leaving 13 bases between them. Germline loops: CDR1 SSHAT, CDR2 FNYEAQ (reference sequence). There are 13 residues in the CDR3. The full variable domain, in which reference TRBV7-7 and TRBJ2-1 provide the parts outside the CDR3, is GAGVSQSPRYKVTKRGQDVTLRCDPISSHATLYWYQQALGQGPEFLTYFNYEAQPDKSGLPSDRFSAERPEGSISTLTIQRTEQRDSAMYRCASSPGLHNEQFFGPGTRLTVL.

This clonotype was observed a few times. V usage is TRBV24-1 and J usage is TRBJ2-3; TRBD2 aligns across 9 bases. J lost 2 bases, V lost 3 bases, and 5 bases had no gene match. Germline CDR1 is KGHDR and CDR2 is SFDVKD. The CDR3 loop spans 16 amino acids. CDR3 bases: TGTGCCACCAGTGATCGGACTAGCGAGATCACAGATACGCAGTATTTT. This encodes CATSDRTSEITDTQYF.

This clonotype was counted ten times or more. CDR3 in DNA: TGTGCCAGCAGTAGAGAGGACAGGTCCTATGGCTACACCTTC. This sequence encodes CASSREDRSYGYTF. This rearrangement joins TRBV2 to TRBJ1-2; 7 bases match TRBD1. V lost 5 bases, J lost 4 bases, and 7 bases stayed unmatched. Germline V gene data show CDR1 as SNHLY and CDR2 as FYNNEI. The CDR3 runs 14 residues.

Only a few counts were recorded for this clonotype. This sequence joins TRBV30 and TRBJ2-7; possibly TRBD2 for D (5 bases). In germline, CDR1 is GTSNPN, CDR2 SVGIG (reference sequence). CDR3 length: 14 residues. Trimming removed 0 bases at V and 7 bases at J, with 16 bases between. CDR3 in amino acids: CAWSVVLAGGEQYF. The DNA of the CDR3 is TGTGCCTGGAGTGTAGTTCTCGCGGGTGGGGAGCAGTACTTC. The complete variable domain, with remaining parts taken from reference TRBV30 and TRBJ2-7, reads SQTIHQWPATLVQPVGSPLSLECTVEGTSNPNLYWYRQAAGRGLQLLFYSVGIGQISSEVPQNLSASRPQDRQFILSSKKLLLSDSGFYLCAWSVVLAGGEQYFGPGTRLTVT.

This clonotype appeared many times. The chain has TRBV12-3 or TRBV12-4 and TRBJ1-2; a weak D match, TRBD1 (5 bases). CDR3 size: 13 residues. The V end was cut by 6 bases, the J end by 0 bases, with 8 bases between. The CDR3 sequence is CASSLTANYGYTF. The CDR3 region has the DNA TGTGCCAGCAGCTTGACAGCTAACTATGGCTACACCTTC.

The chain has TRBV15 and TRBJ1-1; D is possibly TRBD1 (6 bases). The CDR3 is 15 residues long. Trimming removed 4 bases at V and 0 bases at J, with 12 bases between. The V gene's germline CDR1 is LNHNV and CDR2 YYDKDF (reference sequence). The CDR3 coding sequence is TGTGCCACCAGCAAGGACAGACAGATGAACACTGAAGCTTTCTTT. Residues: CATSKDRQMNTEAFF.

Ten or more counts support this clonotype. Here the CDR3 reads CASSQDVWTGVNTEAFF. The DNA of the CDR3 is TGCGCCAGCAGCCAAGATGTATGGACAGGGGTGAACACTGAAGCTTTCTTT. This sequence joins TRBV4-1 and TRBJ1-1; 9 bases line up with TRBD1. Trimming cost V 0 bases and J 0 bases; bases outside gene matches: 5. This CDR3 has 17 residues. CDR1 is MGHRA, CDR2 YSYEKL, per germline.

This clonotype was counted many times. The V gene is TRBV5-1, the J gene TRBJ2-1; 13 bases are a match to TRBD2. Germline V gives CDR1 SGHRS, CDR2 YFSETQ. Trimming cost V 1 base and J 2 bases; bases outside gene matches: 9. This CDR3 is built from 19 residues. DNA for the CDR3: TGCGCCAGCAGCTTGCCCGGGACTAGCGGGGCCCAGACCTACAATGAGCAGTTCTTC. Residues: CASSLPGTSGAQTYNEQFF.

A word on this clonotype: A much larger clone differs from this one at a single base, so this may be a read error. The chain uses TRBV6-1 and TRBJ2-7; a weak D match, TRBD1 (5 bases). CDR1 and CDR2 (germline): MNHNS, SASEGT. The V end was cut by 6 bases, the J end by 0 bases, with 15 bases between. CDR3 length equals 15 residues. For the CDR3, the DNA is TGTGCCAGCAGACGCGCTTCGACAGTCTCCTACGAGCAGTACTTC. Amino acid sequence: CASRRASTVSYEQYF.

Many counts were recorded for this clonotype. V usage is TRBV12-3 or TRBV12-4 and J usage is TRBJ1-6, with D hard to call. V was cut by 4 bases and J by 5 bases, with 9 bases left in between. This CDR3 has 14 amino acids. This CDR3 is CASSSWENNSPLHF. The CDR3 DNA reads as TGTGCCAGCAGTTCTTGGGAAAATAATTCACCCCTCCACTTT.

This clonotype occurred many times. The chain couples TRBV28 to TRBJ1-1; D call uncertain. This CDR3 has 13 amino acids. Germline-derived CDR1 and CDR2 are MDHEN and SYDVKM. Deletions cut 6 bases from V and 3 bases from J, with 11 bases between. The DNA of the CDR3 is TGTGCCAGCAGATCCCCCCTGGACACTGAAGCTTTCTTT. This codes for CASRSPLDTEAFF. The complete variable domain, with remaining parts taken from reference TRBV28 and TRBJ1-1, reads DVKVTQSSRYLVKRTGEKVFLECVQDMDHENMFWYRQDPGLGLRLIYFSYDVKMKEKGDIPEGYSVSREKKERFSLILESASTNQTSMYLCASRSPLDTEAFFGQGTRLTVV.

The chain combines TRBV9 with TRBJ1-2; 10 bases line up with TRBD1. Germline lookup yields CDR1 SGDLS and CDR2 YYNGEE. The CDR3 length is 14 residues. V dropped 4 bases and J dropped 10; count of bases not matched to a gene: 10. The CDR3 nucleotides read TGTGCCAGCAGCTCATCGGACAGGGGGGGGTCCTACACCTTC. Translated: CASSSSDRGGSYTF.

On this clonotype: This sequence may be a read error, since a much larger clone differs from it by one base. The chain carries TRBV12-3 or TRBV12-4 and TRBJ1-5; D is unresolved. The J call could be wrong; TRBJ2-3 is a better fit for the DNA end. The CDR3 loop spans 13 amino acids. As DNA, the CDR3 is TGTGCCAGCACCAAGAAGGGCAATCAGCCCCAGTATTTT. Its protein product is CASTKKGNQPQYF.

The V gene is TRBV29-1, the J gene TRBJ2-7; D unresolved. V lost 5 bases, J lost 0 bases, and 8 bases lay in between. Germline assignment: CDR1 SQVTM and CDR2 ANQGSEA. This CDR3 spans 12 amino acids. CDR3 sequence (DNA): TGCAGCGTTTCTGACGGCTCCTACGAGCAGTACTTC. As protein: CSVSDGSYEQYF.

This chain uses TRBV25-1 with TRBJ2-7, with a possible D match to TRBD2 (5 bases). Looked up from germline, CDR1 is MGHDK and CDR2 is SYGVNS. V gave up 2 bases and J gave up 5 bases, with 13 bases separating them. The CDR3 extends over 14 amino acids. The DNA for the CDR3 is TGTGCCAGCAGTGAACTAGGAGAGGGCCACGAGCAGTACTTC. Its translation is CASSELGEGHEQYF.

The sample holds a few counts of this clonotype. The chain employs TRBV29-1 and TRBJ1-5; TRBD1 is a possible D gene (6 bases). Germline V lookup: CDR1 SQVTM, CDR2 ANQGSEA. V dropped 8 bases and J dropped 3 bases, with 17 bases sitting between them. The CDR3 contains 14 residues. The CDR3 DNA reads as TGCAGCTTACCCCGACAGGCCCACAATCAGCCCCAGCATTTT. Amino acids: CSLPRQAHNQPQHF.

This clonotype was seen at least ten times. The CDR3 DNA is TGTGCCAGCGAGGACCTCGGGATATCCTACGAGCAGTACTTC. Residues: CASEDLGISYEQYF. The J gene is TRBJ2-7, the V gene TRBV7-9; D is possibly TRBD2 (5 bases). V was trimmed by 8 bases and J by 1 base, leaving 15 bases between them. The CDR3 totals 14 residues. Germline V lookup: CDR1 SEHNR, CDR2 FQNEAQ (reference sequence).